A single sample is the source of the 6 T cell receptor beta chains below, sequenced in a study of shared clonotypes between healthy human individuals. Terminally differentiated effector memory CD45RA+ cells were excluded by CCR7 positive selection of CD45RO-negative cells. Method: immunoSEQ multiplex PCR; TCRdb's copy keeps in-frame clones and lacks some. This table has about 1,900,000 clones, about 95% appearing once. Source material: naive CD8+ T cells sorted from blood. The receptors come from a man between 18 and 35 years old in good health.

This chain connects TRBV27 to TRBJ2-1; D might be TRBD1 (5 bases). Trimming shortened V by 5 bases and J by 8 bases, and 22 bases separated the two germline ends. Per the germline V gene, CDR1 is MNHEY and CDR2 is SMNVEV (reference sequence). There are 16 residues in the CDR3. The CDR3: CASSVGASKAFDEQFF. The DNA for the CDR3 is TGTGCCAGCAGTGTAGGGGCCTCAAAAGCGTTTGATGAGCAGTTCTTC.

The chain uses TRBV6-5 and TRBJ2-1, with D unclear. CDR3 size: 15 residues. CDR1 is MNHEY and CDR2 is SVGAGI in the germline V gene. Trimming stripped 6 bases from V and 0 bases from J, with 12 bases between. CDR3 in DNA: TGTGCCAGCAGAAGCACTACTGACTCCTACAATGAGCAGTTCTTC. Residues: CASRSTTDSYNEQFF.

The chain recombines TRBV7-9 with TRBJ2-1; 11 bases line up with TRBD1. CDR1 and CDR2 from the germline V gene are SEHNR and FQNEAQ (reference sequence). J lost 4 bases, V lost 0 bases, and 2 bases had no gene match. The CDR3 covers 16 residues. The CDR3 loop reads CASSLAGQGEYNEQFF. The CDR3 DNA reads TGTGCCAGCAGCTTAGCGGGACAGGGGGAATACAATGAGCAGTTCTTC. Drawing the rest from reference TRBV7-9 and TRBJ2-1, the complete variable domain is DTGVSQNPRHKITKRGQNVTFRCDPISEHNRLYWYRQTLGQGPEFLTYFQNEAQLEKSRLLSDRFSAERPKGSFSTLEIQRTEQGDSAMYLCASSLAGQGEYNEQFFGPGTRLTVL.

The chain couples TRBV27 to TRBJ1-2; the match to TRBD1 covers 10 bases. Per the germline V gene, CDR1 is MNHEY and CDR2 is SMNVEV (reference sequence). The CDR3 is 13 amino acids. The junction had 4 bases not matched to a gene; V was cut back by 5 bases and J by 7 bases. CDR3 loop: CASSIGQGVGYTF. CDR3 in DNA: TGTGCCAGCAGTATCGGACAGGGGGTTGGCTACACCTTC.

The rearrangement uses TRBV7-9 and TRBJ2-3, with 11 bases matching TRBD2. V lost 2 bases to trimming and J lost 3 bases; unmatched junction nucleotides: 7. The CDR3 consists of 17 residues. CDR1 SEHNR and CDR2 FQNEAQ come from the germline V gene (reference sequence). The CDR3 loop reads CASSLTSGGIMTDTQYF. As DNA, the CDR3 is TGTGCCAGCAGCTTAACTAGCGGGGGTATAATGACAGATACGCAGTATTTT.

This clone was found once. The chain carries TRBV6-5 and TRBJ2-2; D unclear. The CDR3 has 15 residues. Trimming took 8 bases from V and 0 from J, leaving 13 bases between them. Germline CDR1 is MNHEY and CDR2 is SVGAGI. This CDR3 reads CASENRAANTGELFF. In DNA form, the CDR3 reads TGTGCCAGCGAGAATCGGGCAGCGAACACCGGGGAGCTGTTTTTT.